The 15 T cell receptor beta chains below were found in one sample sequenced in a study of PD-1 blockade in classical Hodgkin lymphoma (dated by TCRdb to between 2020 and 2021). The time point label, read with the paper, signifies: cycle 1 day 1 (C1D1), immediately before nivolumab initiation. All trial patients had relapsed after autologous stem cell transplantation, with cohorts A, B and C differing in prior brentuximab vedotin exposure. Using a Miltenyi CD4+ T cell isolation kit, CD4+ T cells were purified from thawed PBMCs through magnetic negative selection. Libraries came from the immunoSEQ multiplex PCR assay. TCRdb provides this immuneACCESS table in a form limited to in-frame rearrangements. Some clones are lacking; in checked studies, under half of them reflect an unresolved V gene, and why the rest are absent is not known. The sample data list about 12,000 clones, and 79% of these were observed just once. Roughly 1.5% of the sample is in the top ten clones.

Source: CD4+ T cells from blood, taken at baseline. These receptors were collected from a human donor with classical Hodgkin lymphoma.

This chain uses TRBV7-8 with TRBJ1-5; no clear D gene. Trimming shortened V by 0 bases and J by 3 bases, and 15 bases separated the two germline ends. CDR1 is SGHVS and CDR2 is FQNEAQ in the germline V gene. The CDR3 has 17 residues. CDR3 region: CASSLAQIRAVNQPQHF. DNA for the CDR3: TGTGCCAGCAGCTTAGCCCAAATTAGGGCGGTCAATCAGCCCCAGCATTTT.

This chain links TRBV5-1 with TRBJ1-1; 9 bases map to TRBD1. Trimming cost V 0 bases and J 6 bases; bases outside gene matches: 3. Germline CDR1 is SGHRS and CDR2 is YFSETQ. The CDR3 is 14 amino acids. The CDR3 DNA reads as TGCGCCAGCAGCTTGGCCGGGACAGGGTCTGAAGCTTTCTTT. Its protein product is CASSLAGTGSEAFF.

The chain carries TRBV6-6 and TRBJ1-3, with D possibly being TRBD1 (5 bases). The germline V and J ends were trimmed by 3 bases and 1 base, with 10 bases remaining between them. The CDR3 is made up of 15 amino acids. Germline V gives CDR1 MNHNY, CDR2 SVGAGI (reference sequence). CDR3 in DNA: TGTGCCAGCAGTTATGGGCAGGGTTCTGGAAACACCATATATTTT. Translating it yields CASSYGQGSGNTIYF.

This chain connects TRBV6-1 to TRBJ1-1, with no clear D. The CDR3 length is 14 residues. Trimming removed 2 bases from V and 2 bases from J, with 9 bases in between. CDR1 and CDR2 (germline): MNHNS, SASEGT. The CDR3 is CASSETGRNTEAFF. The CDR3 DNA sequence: TGTGCCAGCAGTGAAACTGGGCGAAACACTGAAGCTTTCTTT.

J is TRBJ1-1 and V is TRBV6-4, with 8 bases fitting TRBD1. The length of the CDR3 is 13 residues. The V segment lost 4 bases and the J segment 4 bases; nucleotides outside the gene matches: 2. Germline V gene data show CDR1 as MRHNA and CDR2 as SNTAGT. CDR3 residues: CASSAGQATEAFF. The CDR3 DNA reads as TGTGCCAGCAGTGCGGGACAGGCCACTGAAGCTTTCTTT.

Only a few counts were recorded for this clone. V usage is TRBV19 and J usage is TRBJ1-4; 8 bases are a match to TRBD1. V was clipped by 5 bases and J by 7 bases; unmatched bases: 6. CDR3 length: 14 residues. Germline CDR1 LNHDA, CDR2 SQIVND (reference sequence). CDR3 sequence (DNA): TGTGCCAGTAGTGTGACAGGGGTCGGTGAAAAACTGTTTTTT. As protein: CASSVTGVGEKLFF. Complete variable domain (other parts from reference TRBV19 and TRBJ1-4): DGGITQSPKYLFRKEGQNVTLSCEQNLNHDAMYWYRQDPGQGLRLIYYSQIVNDFQKGDIAEGYSVSREKKESFPLTVTSAQKNPTAFYLCASSVTGVGEKLFFGSGTQLSVL.

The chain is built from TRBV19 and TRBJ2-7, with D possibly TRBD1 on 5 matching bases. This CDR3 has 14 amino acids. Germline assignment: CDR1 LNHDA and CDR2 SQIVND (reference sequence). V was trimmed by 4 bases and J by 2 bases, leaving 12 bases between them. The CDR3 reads CASSTRTFTYEQYF. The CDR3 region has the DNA TGTGCCAGTAGTACCCGGACATTTACCTACGAGCAGTACTTC.

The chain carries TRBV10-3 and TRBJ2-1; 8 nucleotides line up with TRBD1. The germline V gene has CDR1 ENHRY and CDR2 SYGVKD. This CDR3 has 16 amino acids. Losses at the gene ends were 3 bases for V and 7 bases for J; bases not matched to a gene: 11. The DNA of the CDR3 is TGTGCCATCAGTGACGGAAGGACAGGGTCATTAAATGAGCAGTTCTTC. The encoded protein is CAISDGRTGSLNEQFF.

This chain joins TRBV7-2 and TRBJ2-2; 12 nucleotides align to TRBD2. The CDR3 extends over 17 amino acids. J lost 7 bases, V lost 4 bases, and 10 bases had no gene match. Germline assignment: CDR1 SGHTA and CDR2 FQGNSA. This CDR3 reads CASSSSGGASYGGELFF. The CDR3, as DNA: TGTGCCAGCAGCTCTAGCGGGGGGGCTTCCTATGGCGGGGAGCTGTTTTTT.

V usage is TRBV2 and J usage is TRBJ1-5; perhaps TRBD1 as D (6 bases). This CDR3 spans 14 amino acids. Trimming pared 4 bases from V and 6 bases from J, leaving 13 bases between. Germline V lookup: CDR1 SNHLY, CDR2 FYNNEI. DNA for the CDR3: TGTGCCAGCAGTGCCCGACAGGCGGGTCAGCCCCAGCATTTT. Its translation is CASSARQAGQPQHF.

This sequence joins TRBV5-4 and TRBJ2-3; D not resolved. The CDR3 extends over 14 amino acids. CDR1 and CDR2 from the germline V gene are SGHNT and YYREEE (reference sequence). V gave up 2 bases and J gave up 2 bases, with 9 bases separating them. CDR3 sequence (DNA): TGTGCCAGCAGCTTAGGCGGCACCACAGATACGCAGTATTTT. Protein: CASSLGGTTDTQYF.

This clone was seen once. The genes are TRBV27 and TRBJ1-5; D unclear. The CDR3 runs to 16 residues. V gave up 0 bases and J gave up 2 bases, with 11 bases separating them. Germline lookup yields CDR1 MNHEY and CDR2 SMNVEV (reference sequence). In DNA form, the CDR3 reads TGTGCCAGCAGTTTATCGGGCAAATCGGGCAATCAGCCCCAGCATTTT. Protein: CASSLSGKSGNQPQHF.

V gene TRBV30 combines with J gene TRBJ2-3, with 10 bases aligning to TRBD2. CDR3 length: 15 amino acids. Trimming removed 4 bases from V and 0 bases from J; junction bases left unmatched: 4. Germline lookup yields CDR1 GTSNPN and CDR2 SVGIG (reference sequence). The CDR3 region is CAWTLAGDSTDTQYF. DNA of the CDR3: TGTGCCTGGACCCTAGCGGGGGATAGCACAGATACGCAGTATTTT.

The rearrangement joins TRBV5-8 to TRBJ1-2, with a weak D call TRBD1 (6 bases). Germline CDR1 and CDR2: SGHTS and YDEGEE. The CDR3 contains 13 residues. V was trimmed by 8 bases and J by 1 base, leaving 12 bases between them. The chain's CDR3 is CASGQLNNYGYTF. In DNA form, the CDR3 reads TGTGCCAGTGGACAGCTAAATAACTATGGCTACACCTTC.

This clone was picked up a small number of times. The CDR3 region has the DNA TGCGCCAGCAGCCAAGCATACAGGGGGCGGACTGAAGCTTTCTTT. This codes for CASSQAYRGRTEAFF. The J gene is TRBJ1-1, the V gene TRBV4-1; 9 nucleotides match TRBD1. Germline V gene sequence: CDR1 MGHRA, CDR2 YSYEKL. Trimming removed 1 base from V and 5 bases from J; junction bases left unmatched: 5. This CDR3 region has 15 residues.